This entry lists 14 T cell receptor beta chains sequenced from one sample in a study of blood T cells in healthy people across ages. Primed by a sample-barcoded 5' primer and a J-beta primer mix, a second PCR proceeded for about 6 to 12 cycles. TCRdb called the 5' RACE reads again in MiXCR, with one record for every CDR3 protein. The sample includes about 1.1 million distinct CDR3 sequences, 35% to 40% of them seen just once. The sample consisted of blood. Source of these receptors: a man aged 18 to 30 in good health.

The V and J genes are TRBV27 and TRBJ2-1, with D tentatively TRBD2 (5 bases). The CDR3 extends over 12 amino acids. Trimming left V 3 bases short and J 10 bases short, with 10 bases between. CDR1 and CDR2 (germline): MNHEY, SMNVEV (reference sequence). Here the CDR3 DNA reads TGTGCCAGCAGTTTTCTAGCCTACGAGCAGTTCTTC. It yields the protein CASSFLAYEQFF.

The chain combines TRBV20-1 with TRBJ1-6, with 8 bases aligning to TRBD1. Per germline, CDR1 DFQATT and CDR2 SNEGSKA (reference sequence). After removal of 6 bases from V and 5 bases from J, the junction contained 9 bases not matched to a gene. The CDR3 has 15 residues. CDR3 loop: CSAPVQGANNSPLHF. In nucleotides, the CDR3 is TGCAGTGCCCCGGTCCAGGGGGCAAATAATTCACCCCTCCACTTT.

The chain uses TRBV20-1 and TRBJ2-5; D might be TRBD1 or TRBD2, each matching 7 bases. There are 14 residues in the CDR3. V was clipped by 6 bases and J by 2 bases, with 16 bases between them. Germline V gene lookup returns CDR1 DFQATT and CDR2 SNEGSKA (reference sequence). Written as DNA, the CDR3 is TGCAGTGCCGGGGCCAGGGGGGGACAAGAGACCCAGTACTTC. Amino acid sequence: CSAGARGGQETQYF.

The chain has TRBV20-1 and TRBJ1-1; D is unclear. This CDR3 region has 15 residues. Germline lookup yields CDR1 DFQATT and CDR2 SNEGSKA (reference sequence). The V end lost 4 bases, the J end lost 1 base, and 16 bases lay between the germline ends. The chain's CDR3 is CSATPGPFGNTEAFF. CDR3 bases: TGCAGTGCTACCCCCGGGCCGTTTGGGAACACTGAAGCTTTCTTT.

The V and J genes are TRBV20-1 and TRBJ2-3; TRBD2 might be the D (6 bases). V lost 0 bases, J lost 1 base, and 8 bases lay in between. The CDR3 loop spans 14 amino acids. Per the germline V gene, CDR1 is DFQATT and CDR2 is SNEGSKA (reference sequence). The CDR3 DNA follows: TGCAGTGCTAGAGAATCGGGGGGCACAGATACGCAGTATTTT. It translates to CSARESGGTDTQYF.

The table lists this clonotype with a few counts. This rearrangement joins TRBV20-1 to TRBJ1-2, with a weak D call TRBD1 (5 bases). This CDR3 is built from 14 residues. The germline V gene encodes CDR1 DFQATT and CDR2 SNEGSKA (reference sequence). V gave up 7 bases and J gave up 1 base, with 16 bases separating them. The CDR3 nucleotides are TGCAGTGACTCCCCGCGGCAGGGTAACTATGGCTACACCTTC. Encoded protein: CSDSPRQGNYGYTF.

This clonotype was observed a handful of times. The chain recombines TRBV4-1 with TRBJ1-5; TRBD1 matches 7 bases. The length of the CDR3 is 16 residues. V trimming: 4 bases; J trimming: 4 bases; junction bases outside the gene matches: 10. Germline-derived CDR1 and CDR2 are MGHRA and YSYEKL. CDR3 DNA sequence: TGCGCCAGCAGCCCTAGCGGACAGGCTAGGAATCAGCCCCAGCATTTT. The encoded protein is CASSPSGQARNQPQHF.

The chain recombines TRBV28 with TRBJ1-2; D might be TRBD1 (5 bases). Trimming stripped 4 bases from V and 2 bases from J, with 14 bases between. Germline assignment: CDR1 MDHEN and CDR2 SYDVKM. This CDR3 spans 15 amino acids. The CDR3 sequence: CASSSQGRANYGYTF. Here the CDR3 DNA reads TGTGCCAGCAGTTCCCAGGGAAGAGCCAACTATGGCTACACCTTC.

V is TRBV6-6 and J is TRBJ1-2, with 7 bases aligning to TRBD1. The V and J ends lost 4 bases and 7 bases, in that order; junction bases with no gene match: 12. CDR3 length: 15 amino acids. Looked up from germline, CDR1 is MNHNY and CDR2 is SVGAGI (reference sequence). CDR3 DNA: TGTGCCAGCAGTTCTGCCGGGACAGCCGGAAGTGGCTACACCTTC. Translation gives CASSSAGTAGSGYTF.

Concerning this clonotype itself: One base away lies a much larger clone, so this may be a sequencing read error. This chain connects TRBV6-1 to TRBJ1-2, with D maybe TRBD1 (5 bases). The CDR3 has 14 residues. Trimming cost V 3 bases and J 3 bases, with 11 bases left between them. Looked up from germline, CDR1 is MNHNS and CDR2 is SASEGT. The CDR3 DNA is TGTGCCAGCAGTGAGCGGGGCAGGTACTATGGCTACACCTTC. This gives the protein CASSERGRYYGYTF.

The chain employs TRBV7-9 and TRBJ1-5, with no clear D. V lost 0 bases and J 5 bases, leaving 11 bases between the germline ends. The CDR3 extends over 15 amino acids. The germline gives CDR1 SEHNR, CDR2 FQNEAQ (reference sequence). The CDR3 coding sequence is TGTGCCAGCAGCTTAGCCGGAACAGTGGATCAGCCCCAGCATTTT. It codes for CASSLAGTVDQPQHF.

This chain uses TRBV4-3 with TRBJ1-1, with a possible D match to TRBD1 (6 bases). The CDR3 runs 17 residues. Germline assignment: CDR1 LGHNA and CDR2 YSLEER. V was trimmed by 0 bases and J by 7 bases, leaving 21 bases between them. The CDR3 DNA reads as TGCGCCAGCAGCCAAGATTATTCGCGGCAGGGGAAATTTGAAGCTTTCTTT. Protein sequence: CASSQDYSRQGKFEAFF.

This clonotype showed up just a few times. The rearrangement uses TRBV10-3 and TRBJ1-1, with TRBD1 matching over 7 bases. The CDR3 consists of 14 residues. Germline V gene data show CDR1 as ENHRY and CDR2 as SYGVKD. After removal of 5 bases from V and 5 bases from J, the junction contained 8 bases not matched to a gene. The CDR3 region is CAISSGGKETEAFF. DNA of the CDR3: TGTGCCATCAGTTCAGGGGGAAAAGAGACTGAAGCTTTCTTT.

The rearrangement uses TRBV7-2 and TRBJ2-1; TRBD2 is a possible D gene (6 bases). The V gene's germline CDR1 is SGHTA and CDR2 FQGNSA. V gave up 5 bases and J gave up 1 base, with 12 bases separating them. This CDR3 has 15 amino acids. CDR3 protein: CASSPTRTSYNEQFF. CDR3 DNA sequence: TGTGCCAGCAGCCCGACTAGGACGTCCTACAATGAGCAGTTCTTC.